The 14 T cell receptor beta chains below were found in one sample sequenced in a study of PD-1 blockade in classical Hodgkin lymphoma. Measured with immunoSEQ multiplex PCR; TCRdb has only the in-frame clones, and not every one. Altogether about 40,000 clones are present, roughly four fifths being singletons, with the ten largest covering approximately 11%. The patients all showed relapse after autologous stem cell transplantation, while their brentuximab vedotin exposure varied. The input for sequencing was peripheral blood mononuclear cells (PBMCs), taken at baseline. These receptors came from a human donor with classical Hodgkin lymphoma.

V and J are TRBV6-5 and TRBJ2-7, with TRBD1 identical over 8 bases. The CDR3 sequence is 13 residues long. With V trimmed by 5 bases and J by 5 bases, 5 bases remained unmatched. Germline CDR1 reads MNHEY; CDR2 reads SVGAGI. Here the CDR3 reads CASSRQGTHEQYF. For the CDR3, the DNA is TGTGCCAGCAGTCGACAGGGGACCCACGAGCAGTACTTC.

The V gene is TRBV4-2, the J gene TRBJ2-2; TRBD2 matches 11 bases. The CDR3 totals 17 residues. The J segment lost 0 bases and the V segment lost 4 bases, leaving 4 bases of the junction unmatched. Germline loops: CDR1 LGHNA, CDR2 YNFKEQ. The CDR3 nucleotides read TGTGCCAGCAGCCGGGGGACTAGCGGTCCGAACACCGGGGAGCTGTTTTTT. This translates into CASSRGTSGPNTGELFF.

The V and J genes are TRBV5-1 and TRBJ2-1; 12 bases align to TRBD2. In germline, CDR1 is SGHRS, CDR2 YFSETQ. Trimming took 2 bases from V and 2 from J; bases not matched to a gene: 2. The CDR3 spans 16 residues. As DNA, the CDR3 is TGCGCCAGCAGCTTTCTAGCGGGAGGGACCTACAATGAGCAGTTCTTC. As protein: CASSFLAGGTYNEQFF.

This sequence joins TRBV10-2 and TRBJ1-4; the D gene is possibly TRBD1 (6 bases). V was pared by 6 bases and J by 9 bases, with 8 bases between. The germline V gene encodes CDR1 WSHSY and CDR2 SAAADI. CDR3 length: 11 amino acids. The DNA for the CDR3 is TGCGCCAGCAGGACAGGACAAAAACTGTTTTTT. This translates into CASRTGQKLFF.

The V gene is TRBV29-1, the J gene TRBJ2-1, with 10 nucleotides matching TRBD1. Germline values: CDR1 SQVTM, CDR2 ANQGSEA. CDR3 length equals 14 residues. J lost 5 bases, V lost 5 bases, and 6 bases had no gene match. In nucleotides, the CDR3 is TGCAGCGTTACCTACGGGACAGGGGACAATGAGCAGTTCTTC. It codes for CSVTYGTGDNEQFF.

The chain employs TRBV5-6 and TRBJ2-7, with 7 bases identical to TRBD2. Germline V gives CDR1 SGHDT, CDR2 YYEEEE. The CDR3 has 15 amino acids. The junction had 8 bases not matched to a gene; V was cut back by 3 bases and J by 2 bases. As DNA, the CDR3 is TGTGCCAGCAGCTCTTACGCGGGAGTAACCTACGAGCAGTACTTC. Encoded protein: CASSSYAGVTYEQYF.

The CDR3 DNA follows: TGTGCCAGCAGTTATGCACAGAGCTACGAGCAGTACTTC. Translating it yields CASSYAQSYEQYF. This chain uses TRBV6-5 with TRBJ2-7; D unclear. V was trimmed by 3 bases and J by 3 bases, leaving 9 bases between them. Per the germline V gene, CDR1 is MNHEY and CDR2 is SVGAGI. The CDR3 runs 13 residues.

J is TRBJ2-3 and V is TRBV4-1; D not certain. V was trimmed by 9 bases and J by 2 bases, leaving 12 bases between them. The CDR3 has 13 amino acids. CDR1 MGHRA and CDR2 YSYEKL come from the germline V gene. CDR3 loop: CASSLENTDTQYF. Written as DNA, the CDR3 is TGCGCCAGTTCGCTGGAGAACACAGATACGCAGTATTTT.

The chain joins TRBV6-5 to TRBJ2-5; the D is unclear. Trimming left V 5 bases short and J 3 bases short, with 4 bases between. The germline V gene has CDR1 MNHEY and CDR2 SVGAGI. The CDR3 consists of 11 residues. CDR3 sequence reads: CASSHKETQYF. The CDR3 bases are TGTGCCAGCAGTCACAAAGAGACCCAGTACTTC.

The CDR3 bases are TGTGCCAGCAGTTTCGGAGGCTCTGGGGCCAACGTCCTGACTTTC. Translating gives CASSFGGSGANVLTF. The V gene is TRBV27, the J gene TRBJ2-6; possibly TRBD2 for D (5 bases). The V and J ends lost 3 bases and 0 bases respectively, with 6 bases between them. This CDR3 comprises 15 residues. Germline lookup yields CDR1 MNHEY and CDR2 SMNVEV (reference sequence).

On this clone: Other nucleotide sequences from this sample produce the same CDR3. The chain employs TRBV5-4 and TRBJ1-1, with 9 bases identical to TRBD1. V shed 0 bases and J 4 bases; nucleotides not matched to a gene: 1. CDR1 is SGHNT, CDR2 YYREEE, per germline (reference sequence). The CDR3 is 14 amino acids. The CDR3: CASSLDRGRTEAFF. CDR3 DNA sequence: TGTGCCAGCAGCTTGGACAGGGGGCGCACTGAAGCTTTCTTT.

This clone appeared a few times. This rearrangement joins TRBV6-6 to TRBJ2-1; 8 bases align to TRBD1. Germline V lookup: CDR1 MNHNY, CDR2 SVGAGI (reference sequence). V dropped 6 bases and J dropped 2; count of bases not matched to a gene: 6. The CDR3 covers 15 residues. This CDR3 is CASRDEQGAYNEQFF. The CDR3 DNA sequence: TGTGCCAGCAGAGATGAACAGGGGGCCTACAATGAGCAGTTCTTC.

The CDR3 nucleotides are TGTGCCAGCCTCACTAGAGGGGACAGGGATATCAATGAGCAGTTCTTC. Its translation is CASLTRGDRDINEQFF. The J gene is TRBJ2-1, the V gene TRBV18; 9 bases map to TRBD1. There are 16 residues in the CDR3. Germline CDR1 reads KGHSH; CDR2 reads LQKENI. V was clipped by 8 bases and J by 6 bases; unmatched bases: 14.

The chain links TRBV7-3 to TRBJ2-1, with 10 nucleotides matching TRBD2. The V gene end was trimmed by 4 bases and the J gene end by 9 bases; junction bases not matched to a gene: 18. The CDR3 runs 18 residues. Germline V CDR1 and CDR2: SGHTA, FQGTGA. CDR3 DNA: TGTGCCAGCAGCTCGACACTCTGGGGAGCGGGAGGGCCTGGTGAGCAGTTCTTC. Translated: CASSSTLWGAGGPGEQFF.